The following is a TCR beta chain sequence with its context. Its target is unknown. The data originate from a study of shared clonotypes between healthy human individuals. Germline V gene data show CDR1 as PRHDT and CDR2 as FYEKMQ (reference sequence). Trimming took 4 bases from V and 0 from J, leaving 13 bases between them. CDR3 length: 16 amino acids. Whole-study results and caveats: For naive CD4 cells, roughly 5% of clonotypes were shared across a handful of donors. Investigators collected only blood, and repertoires in tissues likely differ.

The study drew all its donors from Caucasian adults living in Nashville, Tennessee. Generated by immunoSEQ multiplex PCR, the TCRdb table keeps only in-frame clones and is missing some. The sample has about 1 million clones; 75% to 85% are singletons. The receptor was derived from a man younger than 30 in good health. Some clones in this sample may be carry-over from other donors' samples. Sequencing was done on a sample of memory CD4+ T cells from PBMCs. Subset specified: CD45RA-negative fraction. The chain carries TRBV13 and TRBJ1-3; TRBD1 is a possible D gene (5 bases). The DNA of the CDR3 is TGTGCCAGCAGCTGGTACGGGGGAAGCTCTGGAAACACCATATATTTT. Amino acids: CASSWYGGSSGNTIYF.